This TCR beta chain was sequenced during a study of beta chain features in type 1 diabetes. Study-wide findings and caveats: There was a moderate but significant shortening of TCRB CDR3s in all four CD4+ subsets of Type 1 diabetes patients.

A word on this clone: Its antigen is not known.

V lost 3 bases, J lost 2 bases, and 16 bases lay in between. Germline loops: CDR1 LNHDA, CDR2 SQIVND (reference sequence). This CDR3 is 16 amino acids long. The isolated RNA, all of it, was reverse transcribed, so expressed TCRB transcripts were what got sequenced. Average reads for naive, central memory and regulatory T cell samples were roughly 3.4 million. Measured with immunoSEQ multiplex PCR; TCRdb has only the in-frame clones, and not every one. The sample lists hundreds of thousands of clones, about 14% seen once, with 0.035% to 0.045% in the top ten. The TCR sequence derives from a man aged 18-30 years with type 1 diabetes. The rearrangement uses TRBV19 and TRBJ1-2; D possibly corresponds to TRBD1 (5 bases). Sequenced input: naive CD4+ T cells from blood. CDR3 nucleotides: TGTGCCAGTAGTATCCAAGCCGGGACGGAAAACTATGGCTACACCTTC. Translated, it gives CASSIQAGTENYGYTF.